This T cell receptor (beta chain) comes out of a study of blood T cell repertoires in COVID-19. Turning to the study itself: Samples of COVID-19 (acute and convalescent) were obtained from the United States, Italy and Spain. T cells, B-cell-depleted T cells, or PBMCs supplied cDNA or gDNA.

The table came from immunoSEQ multiplex PCR; TCRdb's copy has only in-frame clones and leaves some out. The table has approximately 100,000 clones, roughly 80% seen once. CDR3 length: 16 amino acids. Germline-derived CDR1 and CDR2 are MDHEN and SYDVKM. Germline trimming cut 5 bases from V and 7 bases from J; bases unmatched to any gene: 13. The receptor was isolated from a woman at least 80 years old with acute or convalescent COVID-19. J is TRBJ1-5 and V is TRBV28, with 8 bases matching TRBD1. Sequenced material: peripheral blood. The CDR3 is CASSATAGTGLQPQHF. CDR3 DNA: TGTGCCAGCAGTGCGACCGCCGGGACAGGTTTGCAGCCCCAGCATTTT. Combining the CDR3 with reference TRBV28 and TRBJ1-5 gives the whole variable domain DVKVTQSSRYLVKRTGEKVFLECVQDMDHENMFWYRQDPGLGLRLIYFSYDVKMKEKGDIPEGYSVSREKKERFSLILESASTNQTSMYLCASSATAGTGLQPQHFGDGTRLSIL.